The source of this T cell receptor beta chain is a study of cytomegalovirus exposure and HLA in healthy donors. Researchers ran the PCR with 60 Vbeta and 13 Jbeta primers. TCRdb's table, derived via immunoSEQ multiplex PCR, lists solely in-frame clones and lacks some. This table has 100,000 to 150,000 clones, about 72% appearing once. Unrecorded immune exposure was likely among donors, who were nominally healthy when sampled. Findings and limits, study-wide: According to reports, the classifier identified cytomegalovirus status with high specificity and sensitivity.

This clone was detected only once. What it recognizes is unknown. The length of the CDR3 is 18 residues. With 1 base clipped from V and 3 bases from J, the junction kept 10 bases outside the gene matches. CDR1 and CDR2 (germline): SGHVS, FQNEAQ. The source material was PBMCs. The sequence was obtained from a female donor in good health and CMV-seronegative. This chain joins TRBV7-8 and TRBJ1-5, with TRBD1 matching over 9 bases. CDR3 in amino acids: CASSLVHRRTGDNQPQHF. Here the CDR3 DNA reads TGTGCCAGCAGCTTAGTTCATAGACGGACAGGGGACAATCAGCCCCAGCATTTT.